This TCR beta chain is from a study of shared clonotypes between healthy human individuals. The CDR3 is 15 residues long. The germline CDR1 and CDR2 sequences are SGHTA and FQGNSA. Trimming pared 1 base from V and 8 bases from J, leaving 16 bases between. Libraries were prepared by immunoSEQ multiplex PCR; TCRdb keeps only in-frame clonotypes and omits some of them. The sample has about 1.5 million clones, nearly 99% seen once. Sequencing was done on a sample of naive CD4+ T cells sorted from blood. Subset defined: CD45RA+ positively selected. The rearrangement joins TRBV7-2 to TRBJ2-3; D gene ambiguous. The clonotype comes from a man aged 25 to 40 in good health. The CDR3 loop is CASSLDTRTLGTQYF. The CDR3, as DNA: TGTGCCAGCAGCTTAGACACGAGGACCCTTGGTACGCAGTATTTT.